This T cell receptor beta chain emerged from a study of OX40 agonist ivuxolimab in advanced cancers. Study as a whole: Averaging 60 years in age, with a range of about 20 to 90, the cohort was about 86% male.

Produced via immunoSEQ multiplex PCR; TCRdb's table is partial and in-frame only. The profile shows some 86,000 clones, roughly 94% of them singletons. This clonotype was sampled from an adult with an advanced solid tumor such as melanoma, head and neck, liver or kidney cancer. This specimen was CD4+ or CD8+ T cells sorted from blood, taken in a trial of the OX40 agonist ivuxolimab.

Written as DNA, the CDR3 is TGTGCCAGCAGCTTTGTTTCAGGGATGGCCGGGGAGCTGTTTTTT. This gives the protein CASSFVSGMAGELFF. The chain links TRBV5-6 to TRBJ2-2, with D possibly TRBD1 on 5 matching bases. The CDR3 is 15 residues long. Germline-derived CDR1 and CDR2 are SGHDT and YYEEEE. V lost 2 bases and J 6 bases, leaving 14 bases between the germline ends.